This is a list of T cell receptor beta chains from one sample in a study of control samples from healthy donors and cancer patients. The table came from immunoSEQ multiplex PCR; TCRdb's copy has only in-frame clones and leaves some out. The sample shows roughly 100,000 clones, roughly 91% of them seen only once. Sequencing used PBMCs. These receptors originate from a man aged 55 to 70 with lung cancer. Each CDR3 is given with its conserved first and last residue. A D gene is named only where the DNA matches it firmly. Some rows have no size entry. The others give once, few or many, or a class for an expanded clone.

J gene	D gene	V gene	clone size	CDR3 protein	CDR3 DNA
TRBJ1-2	NA	TRBV7-9	once	CASSPPSRDGYTF	TGTGCCAGCAGCCCCCCGTCGCGGGATGGCTACACCTTC
TRBJ2-6	NA	TRBV19	NA	CASSIGYSGANVLTF	TGTGCCAGTAGTATAGGGTACTCTGGGGCCAACGTCCTGACTTTC
TRBJ2-3	TRBD2	TRBV12-5	NA	CASGLEVGGIYTDTQYF	TGTGCTAGTGGTTTGGAAGTCGGGGGGATTTACACAGATACGCAGTATTTT
TRBJ1-6	TRBD1	TRBV5-1	once	CASSLGTGKGSPLHF	TGCGCCAGCAGCTTGGGGACAGGGAAAGGGTCACCCCTCCACTTT
TRBJ2-2	NA	TRBV7-2	few	CASSLNTGELFF	TGTGCCAGCAGCTTGAACACCGGGGAGCTGTTTTTT
TRBJ1-6	NA	TRBV6-5	NA	CASSYTLRDGDSPLHF	TGTGCCAGCAGCTACACCCTAAGGGACGGCGATTCACCCCTCCACTTT
TRBJ1-2	TRBD1	TRBV2	NA	CASSERAGTVRYTF	TGTGCCAGCAGTGAACGGGCGGGGACAGTGCGCTACACCTTC
TRBJ1-1	TRBD1	TRBV5-8	NA	CASSLAPDRGKTEAFF	TGTGCCAGCAGCCTGGCTCCGGACAGGGGGAAAACTGAAGCTTTCTTT
TRBJ1-1	NA	TRBV5-5	few	CASSLAQGNTEAFF	TGTGCCAGCAGCTTAGCACAGGGGAACACTGAAGCTTTCTTT
TRBJ2-1	NA	TRBV18	NA	CASSPRAGVYNEQFF	TGTGCCAGCTCACCTAGGGCAGGGGTCTACAATGAGCAGTTCTTC
TRBJ1-2	NA	TRBV6-5	NA	CASSTDSKYGYTF	TGTGCCAGCAGCACCGACAGCAAATATGGCTACACCTTC
TRBJ2-5	TRBD1	TRBV5-6	NA	CASSYRGEETQYF	TGTGCCAGCAGCTACAGGGGGGAAGAGACCCAGTACTTC
TRBJ2-5	NA	TRBV19	NA	CASSISLTGETQYF	TGTGCCAGTAGTATCTCTTTGACGGGGGAGACCCAGTACTTC
TRBJ2-5	TRBD1	TRBV24-1	NA	CATSEQGALGETQYF	TGTGCCACCAGTGAACAGGGGGCTTTAGGGGAGACCCAGTACTTC
TRBJ1-1	NA	TRBV12-3/TRBV12-4	NA	CASSPRPGAEAFF	TGTGCCAGCAGTCCGAGACCTGGCGCTGAAGCTTTCTTT
TRBJ2-5	NA	TRBV5-1	NA	CASSLALSTGNGETQYF	TGCGCCAGCAGCTTGGCACTATCTACAGGGAATGGGGAGACCCAGTACTTC
TRBJ2-5	TRBD2	TRBV5-4	NA	CASSFGGGQETQYF	TGTGCCAGCAGCTTTGGGGGGGGACAAGAGACCCAGTACTTC
TRBJ2-2	NA	TRBV7-3	NA	CASSSAKTGELFF	TGTGCCAGCAGCTCCGCCAAGACCGGGGAGCTGTTTTTT
TRBJ1-3	TRBD1	TRBV5-1	NA	CASSLRLRAGQQGARGNTIYF	TGCGCCAGCAGCTTGAGGCTGAGGGCTGGCCAACAGGGGGCTAGAGGAAACACCATATATTTT
TRBJ2-7	NA	TRBV7-3	few	CASSLGDSYEQYF	TGTGCCAGCAGCTTAGGTGACAGCTACGAGCAGTACTTC
TRBJ1-6	NA	TRBV7-6	NA	CASSLRQNFNSPLHF	TGTGCCAGCAGCCTAAGACAGAACTTTAATTCACCCCTCCACTTT
TRBJ2-2	TRBD2	TRBV5-1	NA	CASSFRGTISNTGELFF	TGCGCCAGCAGCTTTCGGGGGACTATTTCGAACACCGGGGAGCTGTTTTTT
TRBJ1-2	TRBD1	TRBV7-9	NA	CASSLEGTAYGYTF	TGTGCCAGCAGCTTAGAAGGGACAGCCTATGGCTACACCTTC
TRBJ1-1	TRBD1	TRBV10-3	NA	CAISGGTGGTEAFF	TGTGCCATCAGTGGGGGGACAGGGGGAACTGAAGCTTTCTTT
TRBJ1-2	TRBD1	TRBV19	NA	CASSMGQGLDYGYTF	TGTGCCAGTAGTATGGGACAGGGTCTTGACTATGGCTACACCTTC
TRBJ1-6	TRBD1	TRBV30	NA	CAWGPRDRPYNSPLHF	TGTGCCTGGGGACCCCGGGACAGACCCTATAATTCACCCCTCCACTTT
TRBJ2-2	TRBD1	TRBV7-3	NA	CASSLTGTVLTGELFF	TGTGCCAGCAGCTTGACCGGGACAGTTCTCACCGGGGAGCTGTTTTTT
TRBJ1-1	NA	TRBV19	NA	CASSIQVVATEAFF	TGTGCCAGTAGTATACAGGTGGTAGCCACTGAAGCTTTCTTT
TRBJ2-3	TRBD2	TRBV19	NA	CASSISGGGTDTQYF	TGTGCCAGTAGTATTAGCGGGGGGGGCACAGATACGCAGTATTTT
TRBJ2-7	NA	TRBV7-2	NA	CASSLALGVAEQYF	TGTGCCAGCAGCTTAGCGCTTGGGGTCGCCGAGCAGTACTTC
TRBJ2-1	NA	TRBV11-3	NA	CASSLSGQPYNEQFF	TGTGCCAGCAGCTTATCAGGGCAACCCTACAATGAGCAGTTCTTC
TRBJ2-2	TRBD2	TRBV18	NA	CASSLSTSGGNTGELFF	TGTGCCAGCTCACTATCGACTAGCGGGGGTAACACCGGGGAGCTGTTTTTT
TRBJ2-2	TRBD1	TRBV5-3	few	CASPRQGARGTGELFF	TGTGCCAGTCCCCGACAGGGGGCGCGGGGCACCGGGGAGCTGTTTTTT
TRBJ2-2	NA	TRBV10-3	NA	CAINRELNTGELFF	TGTGCCATCAATAGAGAACTGAACACCGGGGAGCTGTTTTTT
TRBJ2-2	NA	TRBV5-1	once	CASSFTGTLANTGELFF	TGCGCCAGCAGCTTTACCGGGACGCTCGCGAACACCGGGGAGCTGTTTTTT
TRBJ1-3	TRBD1	TRBV7-9	NA	CASSYTGGEGNTIYF	TGTGCCAGCAGCTATACAGGGGGCGAAGGAAACACCATATATTTT
TRBJ1-6	TRBD1	TRBV9	NA	CASSGGDSYNSPLHF	TGTGCCAGCAGCGGGGGGGACAGCTATAATTCACCCCTCCACTTT
TRBJ2-2	NA	TRBV5-5	NA	CASSFFSGELFF	TGTGCCAGCAGCTTTTTCAGCGGGGAGCTGTTTTTT
TRBJ2-7	NA	TRBV30	NA	CAWTHLQGPVYEQYF	TGTGCCTGGACCCACTTACAGGGACCCGTCTACGAGCAGTACTTC